One sample yielded the 19 T cell receptor beta chains listed below, sequenced in a study of blood T cell repertoires in COVID-19. The assay was immunoSEQ multiplex PCR, and TCRdb's table has in-frame clones only and misses some. The sample has 180,000 or so clones; approximately 85% are singletons. Specimen: peripheral blood. These receptor sequences come from a woman older than 75 with acute or convalescent COVID-19.

This chain links TRBV7-2 with TRBJ2-3; no reliable D call. This CDR3 contains 11 residues. V lost 0 bases, J lost 10 bases, and 5 bases lay in between. The germline gives CDR1 SGHTA, CDR2 FQGNSA. CDR3 sequence: CASSLAAAQYF. DNA for the CDR3: TGTGCCAGCAGCTTAGCCGCGGCGCAGTATTTT.

The chain uses TRBV3-1 (or the pseudogene TRBV3-2) and TRBJ2-3, with 7 bases identical to TRBD1. The CDR3 is made up of 15 amino acids. Germline V gene lookup returns CDR1 LGHDT and CDR2 YNNKEL (reference sequence). The V gene end was trimmed by 4 bases and the J gene end by 5 bases; junction bases not matched to a gene: 9. The CDR3 DNA reads TGTGCCAGCAGCCCTCTGACAGGGTGGGGAGATACGCAGTATTTT. This sequence encodes CASSPLTGWGDTQYF.

In its sample, this clone was seen once. V usage is TRBV7-7 and J usage is TRBJ2-2; D not certain. The CDR3 length is 15 residues. The V end lost 1 base, the J end lost 3 bases, and 9 bases lay between the germline ends. Germline lookup yields CDR1 SSHAT and CDR2 FNYEAQ (reference sequence). The CDR3 sequence is CASSLETADTGELFF. As DNA, the CDR3 is TGTGCCAGCAGCTTAGAAACGGCGGACACCGGGGAGCTGTTTTTT.

This clone showed up just once. J is TRBJ1-2 and V is TRBV10-3, with D unclear. Germline V gene data show CDR1 as ENHRY and CDR2 as SYGVKD. The CDR3 has 13 residues. V lost 6 bases and J lost 1, with 9 bases in between. The CDR3 here is CAISPEGNYGYTF. The CDR3 DNA reads TGTGCCATCAGCCCGGAGGGTAACTATGGCTACACCTTC.

The chain employs TRBV14 and TRBJ1-3; D might be TRBD1 (5 bases). The CDR3 has 14 residues. Germline V gene sequence: CDR1 SGHDN, CDR2 FVKESK. Between the trimmed V and J ends, which lost 3 bases and 4 bases, there was a span of 10 bases. CDR3 sequence: CASSQNRQGNTIYF. CDR3 DNA: TGTGCCAGCAGCCAGAACCGACAGGGAAACACCATATATTTT.

This rearrangement joins TRBV18 to TRBJ2-7, with TRBD1 as a possible D gene (6 bases). V lost 2 bases and J lost 3, with 14 bases in between. Germline loops: CDR1 KGHSH, CDR2 LQKENI. CDR3 length: 15 amino acids. Here the CDR3 reads CASSPAQGGLYEQYF. CDR3 DNA: TGTGCCAGCTCACCAGCACAGGGTGGCCTCTACGAGCAGTACTTC.

The gene calls are TRBV10-2 and TRBJ1-1; D gene ambiguous. The CDR3 loop spans 13 amino acids. V was trimmed by 4 bases and J by 0 bases, leaving 6 bases between them. Germline CDR1 and CDR2: WSHSY and SAAADI. CDR3 bases: TGCGCCAGCAGTGGGCGGATGAACACTGAAGCTTTCTTT. This sequence encodes CASSGRMNTEAFF.

The chain is built from TRBV7-2 and TRBJ1-2; TRBD1 agrees at 8 bases. V lost 0 bases, J lost 4 bases, and 7 bases stayed unmatched. From germline, CDR1 is SGHTA and CDR2 FQGNSA. This CDR3 spans 16 amino acids. This CDR3 is CASSLARTGRGYGYTF. CDR3 DNA: TGTGCCAGCAGCTTAGCTAGGACAGGGAGGGGCTATGGCTACACCTTC.

This clone was recorded many times. The J gene is TRBJ1-6, the V gene TRBV11-2; 9 bases agree with TRBD1. V shed 8 bases, J shed 6 bases, and the junction held 8 bases outside the gene matches. The CDR3 spans 15 residues. Germline V gene lookup returns CDR1 SGHAT and CDR2 FQNNGV. DNA of the CDR3: TGTGCCAGCGTCTTACAGGGGGCGAGTAATTCACCCCTCCACTTT. Its protein is CASVLQGASNSPLHF.

CDR3 nucleotides: TGTGCCAGCAGTCAACTCGGGGGTAGCAATCAGCCCCAGCATTTT. It codes for CASSQLGGSNQPQHF. The chain carries TRBV27 and TRBJ1-5; the D gene is possibly TRBD1 (5 bases). V was cut by 5 bases and J by 0 bases, with 11 bases left in between. Per the germline V gene, CDR1 is MNHEY and CDR2 is SMNVEV (reference sequence). The CDR3 is 15 residues long.

This chain joins TRBV4-1 and TRBJ2-6, with 9 positions matching TRBD1. Germline trimming cut 6 bases from V and 4 bases from J; bases unmatched to any gene: 10. CDR3 length equals 17 residues. CDR1 and CDR2 (germline): MGHRA, YSYEKL. The CDR3 DNA is TGCGCCAGCAGTTTCTCCGGGACAGGGAACGGGGCCAACGTCCTGACTTTC. It codes for CASSFSGTGNGANVLTF.

This chain links TRBV5-1 with TRBJ2-7, with D possibly being TRBD2 (5 bases). Trimming took 2 bases from V and 5 from J, leaving 17 bases between them. CDR3 size: 15 residues. Germline CDR1 SGHRS, CDR2 YFSETQ. The CDR3 DNA follows: TGCGCCAGCAGCTTTGGCGCCTACTCGAGGGACGAGCAGTACTTC. Its translation: CASSFGAYSRDEQYF.

This clone was counted once. V gene TRBV5-6 combines with J gene TRBJ1-1; TRBD1 aligns across 7 bases. V dropped 4 bases and J dropped 5; count of bases not matched to a gene: 8. This CDR3 spans 14 amino acids. Per germline, CDR1 SGHDT and CDR2 YYEEEE. CDR3 bases: TGTGCCAGCAGCCCGAGGCAGGGGGGAACTGAAGCTTTCTTT. This codes for CASSPRQGGTEAFF.

This chain connects TRBV5-1 to TRBJ2-7; D possibly corresponds to TRBD1 (5 bases). From germline, CDR1 is SGHRS and CDR2 YFSETQ. V was clipped by 1 base and J by 5 bases, with 13 bases between them. The CDR3 sequence is 14 residues long. CDR3 protein: CASSLLQGSDEQYF. CDR3 nucleotides: TGCGCCAGCAGCTTGTTGCAGGGAAGTGACGAGCAGTACTTC.

The V call is TRBV19, the J call TRBJ1-6, with 8 bases that match TRBD1. This CDR3 is 15 amino acids long. The V gene end was trimmed by 2 bases and the J gene end by 7 bases; junction bases not matched to a gene: 4. In germline, CDR1 is LNHDA, CDR2 SQIVND (reference sequence). CDR3 sequence: CASSIQTGVNSPLHF. The DNA of the CDR3 is TGTGCCAGTAGTATACAGACAGGGGTGAATTCACCCCTCCACTTT.

The rearrangement joins TRBV7-2 to TRBJ2-3; 12 bases are a match to TRBD2. The CDR3 has 16 residues. CDR1 is SGHTA and CDR2 is FQGNSA in the germline V gene. V trimming: 1 base; J trimming: 5 bases; junction bases outside the gene matches: 4. The CDR3 region has the DNA TGTGCCAGCAGCTTAGTCGCTAGCGGGGGGGTAGATACGCAGTATTTT. The encoded protein is CASSLVASGGVDTQYF.

The chain combines TRBV6-6 with TRBJ2-2, with 9 nucleotides matching TRBD1. The V segment lost 5 bases and the J segment 2 bases; nucleotides outside the gene matches: 15. The CDR3 has 19 residues. Germline-derived CDR1 and CDR2 are MNHNY and SVGAGI (reference sequence). CDR3: CASSRPGTGNMRNTGELFF. The CDR3, as DNA: TGTGCCAGCAGTCGTCCCGGGACAGGGAACATGCGAAACACCGGGGAGCTGTTTTTT.

The J gene is TRBJ1-5, the V gene TRBV3-1 (or the pseudogene TRBV3-2), with D perhaps matching TRBD1 (6 bases). CDR3 length equals 14 residues. CDR1 is LGHDT, CDR2 YNNKEL, per germline (reference sequence). V lost 5 bases to trimming and J lost 3 bases, with 11 bases between them. CDR3 sequence: CASSFGQINQPQHF. In DNA form, the CDR3 reads TGTGCCAGCAGCTTCGGACAGATCAATCAGCCCCAGCATTTT.

This chain links TRBV6-2 or TRBV6-3 with TRBJ1-2, with D perhaps TRBD1 (6 bases). V lost 0 bases and J lost 4, with 12 bases in between. Per germline, CDR1 MNHEY and CDR2 SVGEGT. The CDR3 totals 15 residues. The CDR3 reads CASSYSQQGTYGYTF. CDR3 bases: TGTGCCAGCAGTTACTCCCAACAGGGAACCTATGGCTACACCTTC.